This T cell receptor beta chain was obtained from a study of shared clonotypes between healthy human individuals. Study-level information: For every donor, three CD4 naive, three CD4 memory, two CD8 naive and one CD8 memory plates were used. Study findings and constraints: The study found approximately 5% of naive CD4 clonotypes shared across several donors.

All of the donors resided in Nashville, Tennessee, and each was a Caucasian adult. CDR3 length equals 13 residues. Per the germline V gene, CDR1 is SGHKS and CDR2 is YYEKEE (reference sequence). V was shortened by 3 bases and J by 8 bases, with 11 bases between the two germline ends. Running of the assay took place at deep level. Clones were read by immunoSEQ multiplex PCR, and TCRdb kept only the in-frame ones, dropping some. The sample includes 2 million to 3 million clones, approximately 93% seen only once; the top ten take 0.36%. Concerning this clone itself: Antigen specificity is unknown.

The chain uses TRBV5-5 and TRBJ1-4, with a possible D match to TRBD1 (5 bases). This clonotype originated in a man in his late teens or twenties in good health. Some clones in this sample may be carry-over from other donors' samples. The sequenced sample was naive CD4+ T cells from PBMCs. The subset: CD45RA+ positively selected. CDR3 nucleotides: TGTGCCAGCAGCTGGGTCTCAGGGGAAAAACTGTTTTTT. Translating it yields CASSWVSGEKLFF.